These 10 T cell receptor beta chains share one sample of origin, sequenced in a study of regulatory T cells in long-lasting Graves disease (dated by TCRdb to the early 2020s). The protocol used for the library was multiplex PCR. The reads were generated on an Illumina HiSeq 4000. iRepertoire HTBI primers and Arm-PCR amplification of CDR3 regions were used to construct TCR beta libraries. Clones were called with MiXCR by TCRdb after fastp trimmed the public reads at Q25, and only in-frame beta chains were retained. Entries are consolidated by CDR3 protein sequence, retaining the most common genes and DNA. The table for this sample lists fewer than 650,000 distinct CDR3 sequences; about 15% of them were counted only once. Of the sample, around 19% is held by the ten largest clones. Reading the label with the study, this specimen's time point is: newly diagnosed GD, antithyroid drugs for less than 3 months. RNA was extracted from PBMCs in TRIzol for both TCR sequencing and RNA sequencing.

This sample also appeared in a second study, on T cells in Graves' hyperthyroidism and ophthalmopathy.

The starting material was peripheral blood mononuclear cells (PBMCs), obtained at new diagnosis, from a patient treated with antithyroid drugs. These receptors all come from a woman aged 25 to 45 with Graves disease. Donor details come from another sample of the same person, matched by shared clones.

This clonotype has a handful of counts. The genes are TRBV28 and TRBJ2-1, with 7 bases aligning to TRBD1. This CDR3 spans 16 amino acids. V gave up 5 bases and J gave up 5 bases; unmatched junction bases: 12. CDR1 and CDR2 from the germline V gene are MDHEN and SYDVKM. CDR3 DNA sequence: TGTGCCAGCAGTCCTTTTAGGACAGGCGCAAACAATGAGCAGTTCTTC. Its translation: CASSPFRTGANNEQFF.

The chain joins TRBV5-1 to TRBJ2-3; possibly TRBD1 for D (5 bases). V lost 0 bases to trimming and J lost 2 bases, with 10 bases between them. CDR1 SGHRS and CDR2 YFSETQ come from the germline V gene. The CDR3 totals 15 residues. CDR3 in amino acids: CASSLEGRVTDTQYF. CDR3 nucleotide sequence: TGCGCCAGCAGCTTGGAGGGCAGGGTCACAGATACGCAGTATTTT.

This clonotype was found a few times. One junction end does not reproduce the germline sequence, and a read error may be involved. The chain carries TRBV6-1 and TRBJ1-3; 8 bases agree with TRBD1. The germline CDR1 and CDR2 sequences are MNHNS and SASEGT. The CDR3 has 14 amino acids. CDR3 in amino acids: CASGDRGSGNTIYF. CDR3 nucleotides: TGTGCCAGCGGTGACAGGGGCTCTGGAAACACCATATATTTT.

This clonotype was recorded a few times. The CDR3 here is CAWSPPGLADLGAYF. In DNA, the CDR3 is TGTGCCTGGAGTCCTCCCGGACTAGCGGATCTCGGGGCGTACTTC. The V call is TRBV30, the J call TRBJ2-7, with TRBD2 matching 10 bases. Germline V gene sequence: CDR1 GTSNPN, CDR2 SVGIG (reference sequence). CDR3 length equals 15 residues. V dropped 2 bases and J dropped 12; count of bases not matched to a gene: 16.

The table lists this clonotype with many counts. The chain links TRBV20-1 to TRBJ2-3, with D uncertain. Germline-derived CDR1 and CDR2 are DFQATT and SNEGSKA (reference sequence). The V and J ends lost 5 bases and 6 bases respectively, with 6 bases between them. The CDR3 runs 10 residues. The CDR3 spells CSASQDTQYF. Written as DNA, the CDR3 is TGCAGTGCTTCTCAGGATACGCAGTATTTT.

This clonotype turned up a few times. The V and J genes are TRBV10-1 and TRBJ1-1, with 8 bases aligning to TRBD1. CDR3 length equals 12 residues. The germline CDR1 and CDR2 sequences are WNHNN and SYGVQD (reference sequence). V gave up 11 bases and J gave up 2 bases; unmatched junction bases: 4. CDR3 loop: CACGTGNTEAFF. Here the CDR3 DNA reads TGCGCCTGCGGGACAGGTAACACTGAAGCTTTCTTT.

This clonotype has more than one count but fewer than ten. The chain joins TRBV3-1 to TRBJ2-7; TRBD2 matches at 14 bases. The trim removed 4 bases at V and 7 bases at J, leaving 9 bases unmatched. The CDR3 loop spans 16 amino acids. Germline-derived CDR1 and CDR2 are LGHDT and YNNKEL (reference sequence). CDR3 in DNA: TGTGCCAGCAGCCCCTCCGGGACTAGCGGGAGAGGGGAGCAGTACTTC. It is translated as CASSPSGTSGRGEQYF.

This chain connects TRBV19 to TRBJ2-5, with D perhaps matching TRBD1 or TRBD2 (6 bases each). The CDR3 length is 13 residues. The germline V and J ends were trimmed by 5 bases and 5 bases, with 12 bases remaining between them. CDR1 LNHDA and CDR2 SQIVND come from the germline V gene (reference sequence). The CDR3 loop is CASSRLGGETQYF. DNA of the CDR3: TGTGCCAGTAGTCGTTTAGGGGGGGAGACCCAGTACTTC.

The CDR3, as DNA: TGCAGTGCTAGGCGTCTATTGGAGGCCGACAATGAAAAACTGTTTTTT. It yields the protein CSARRLLEADNEKLFF. The chain links TRBV20-1 to TRBJ1-4; D gene uncertain. The V gene's germline CDR1 is DFQATT and CDR2 SNEGSKA (reference sequence). Trimming shortened V by 3 bases and J by 5 bases, and 19 bases separated the two germline ends. The CDR3 extends over 16 amino acids.

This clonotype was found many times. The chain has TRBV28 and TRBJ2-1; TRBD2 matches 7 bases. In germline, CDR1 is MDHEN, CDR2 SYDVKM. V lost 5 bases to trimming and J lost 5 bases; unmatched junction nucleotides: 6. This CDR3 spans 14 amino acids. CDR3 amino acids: CASSPEGTNNEQFF. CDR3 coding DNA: TGTGCCAGCAGTCCAGAGGGGACTAACAATGAGCAGTTCTTC.